What follows is one T cell receptor (beta chain) and its context. Its target is unknown. This entry is derived from a study of cytomegalovirus exposure and HLA in healthy donors. The CDR3 runs to 13 residues. The germline V and J ends were trimmed by 4 bases and 4 bases, with 8 bases remaining between them. Germline V lookup: CDR1 LNHNV, CDR2 YYDKDF (reference sequence). Points from the study as a whole: TCR beta chains numbering more than 150 were designated cytomegalovirus-associated.

The study ran its PCR with 60 Vbeta and 13 Jbeta primers. The assay was immunoSEQ multiplex PCR, and TCRdb's table has in-frame clones only and misses some. Counted here are 150,000 to 180,000 clones, over 65% occurring once; the ten biggest clones make up approximately 2.3%. Sample: PBMCs. The rearrangement uses TRBV15 and TRBJ2-1, with a weak D call TRBD2 (5 bases). The TCR originated in a man aged 25 to 40 in good health and CMV-seronegative. CDR3 protein: CATSKVAYNEQFF. The CDR3 coding sequence is TGTGCCACCAGCAAGGTAGCGTACAATGAGCAGTTCTTC.